This T cell receptor beta chain was retrieved from a study of glioma-infiltrating T cells. Whole-study results and caveats: Above-expected tissue-blood divergence occurred in all gliomas, most in low-grade ones. Only very few CDR3 sequences appeared in both tissue and blood.

TCR alpha and beta CDR3 regions were amplified from RNA using iRepertoire nested multiplex PCR. For one-step reverse transcription and amplification, roughly 95-400 ng of tissue mRNA or PBMC total RNA was used. Via MiXCR, TCRdb re-called the multiplex PCR reads, giving one row per CDR3 protein. The sample holds some 110,000 distinct CDR3 sequences, 20% to 25% seen once. Trimming took off 8 bases at V and 2 bases at J, with 4 bases between the two ends. The CDR3 is 11 amino acids. CDR1 and CDR2 (germline): MGHRA, YSYEKL. This clonotype came up many times. The target antigen is unknown. The rearrangement joins TRBV4-1 to TRBJ2-1; no firm D call. The material sequenced was glioma tissue, nonneoplastic brain tissue, or PBMCs (not recorded which). The TCR comes from a human donor with low-grade glioma or glioblastoma, undergoing nonglioma brain surgery, or in good health (not recorded which). The CDR3 reads CASATYNEQFF. CDR3 nucleotides: TGCGCCAGCGCTACCTACAATGAGCAGTTCTTC.